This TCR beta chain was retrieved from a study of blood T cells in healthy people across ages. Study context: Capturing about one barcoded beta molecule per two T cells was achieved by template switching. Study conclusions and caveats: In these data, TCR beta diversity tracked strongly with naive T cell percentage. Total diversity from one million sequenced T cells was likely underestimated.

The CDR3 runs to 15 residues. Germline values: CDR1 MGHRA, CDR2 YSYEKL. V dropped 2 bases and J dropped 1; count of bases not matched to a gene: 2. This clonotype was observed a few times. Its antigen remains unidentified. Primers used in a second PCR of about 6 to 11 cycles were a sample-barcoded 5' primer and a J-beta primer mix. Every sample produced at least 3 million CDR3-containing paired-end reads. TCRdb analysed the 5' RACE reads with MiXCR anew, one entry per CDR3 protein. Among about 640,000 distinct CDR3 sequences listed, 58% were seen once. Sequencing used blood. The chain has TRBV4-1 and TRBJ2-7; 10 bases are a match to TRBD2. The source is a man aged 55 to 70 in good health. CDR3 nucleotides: TGCGCCAGCAGCCAACCTAGCGGGGGATCCTACGAGCAGTACTTC. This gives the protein CASSQPSGGSYEQYF.